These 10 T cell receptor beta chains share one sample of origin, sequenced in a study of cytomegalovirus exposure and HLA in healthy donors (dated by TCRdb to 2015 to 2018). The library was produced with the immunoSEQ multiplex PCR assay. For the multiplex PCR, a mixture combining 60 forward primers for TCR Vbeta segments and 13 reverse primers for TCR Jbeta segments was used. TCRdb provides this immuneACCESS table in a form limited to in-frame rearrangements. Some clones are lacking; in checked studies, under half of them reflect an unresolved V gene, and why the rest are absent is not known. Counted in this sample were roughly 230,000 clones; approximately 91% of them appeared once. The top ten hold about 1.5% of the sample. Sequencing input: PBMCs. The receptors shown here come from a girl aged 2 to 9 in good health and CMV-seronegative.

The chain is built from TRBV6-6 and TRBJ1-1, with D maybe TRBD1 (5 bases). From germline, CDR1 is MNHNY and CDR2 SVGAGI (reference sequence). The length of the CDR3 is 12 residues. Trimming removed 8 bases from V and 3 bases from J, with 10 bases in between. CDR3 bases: TGTGCCAGCGGTCCGGGGGACACTGAAGCTTTCTTT. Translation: CASGPGDTEAFF.

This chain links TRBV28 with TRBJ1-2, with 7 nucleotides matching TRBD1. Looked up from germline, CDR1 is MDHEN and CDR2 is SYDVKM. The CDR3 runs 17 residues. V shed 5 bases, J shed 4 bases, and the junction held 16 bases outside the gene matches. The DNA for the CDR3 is TGTGCCAGCAGTGCATTCGAGGGGGCCTCCTATGGCTATGGCTACACCTTC. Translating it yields CASSAFEGASYGYGYTF.

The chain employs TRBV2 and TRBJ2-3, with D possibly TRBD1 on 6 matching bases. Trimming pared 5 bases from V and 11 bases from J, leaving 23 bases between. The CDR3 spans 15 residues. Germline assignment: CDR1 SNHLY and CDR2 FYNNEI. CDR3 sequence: CASSPKGMQGSKQYF. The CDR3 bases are TGTGCCAGCAGTCCTAAGGGGATGCAGGGGTCGAAGCAGTATTTT.

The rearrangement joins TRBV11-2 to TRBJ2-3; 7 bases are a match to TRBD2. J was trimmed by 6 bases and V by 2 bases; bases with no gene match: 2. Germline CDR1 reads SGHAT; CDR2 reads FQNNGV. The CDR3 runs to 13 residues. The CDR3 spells CASSLYGGDTQYF. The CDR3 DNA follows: TGTGCCAGCAGCTTATACGGGGGGGATACGCAGTATTTT.

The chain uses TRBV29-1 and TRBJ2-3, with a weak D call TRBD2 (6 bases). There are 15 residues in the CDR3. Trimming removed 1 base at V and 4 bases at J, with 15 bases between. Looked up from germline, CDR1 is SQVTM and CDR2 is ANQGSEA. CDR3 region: CSVEAQGGGPDTQYF. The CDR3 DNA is TGCAGCGTTGAAGCCCAGGGAGGTGGCCCAGATACGCAGTATTTT.

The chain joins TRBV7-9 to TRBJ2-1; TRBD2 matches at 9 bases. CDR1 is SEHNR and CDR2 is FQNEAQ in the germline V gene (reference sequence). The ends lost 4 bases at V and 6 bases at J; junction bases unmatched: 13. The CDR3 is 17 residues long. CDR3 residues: CASSWGPTSGKTNEQFF. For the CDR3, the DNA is TGTGCCAGCAGCTGGGGACCGACTAGCGGAAAGACCAATGAGCAGTTCTTC.

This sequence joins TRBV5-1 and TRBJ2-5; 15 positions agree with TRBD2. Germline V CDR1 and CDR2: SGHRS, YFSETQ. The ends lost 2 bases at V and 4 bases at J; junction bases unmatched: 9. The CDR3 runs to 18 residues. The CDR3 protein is CASSFGLAGGPGLETQYF. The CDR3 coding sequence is TGCGCCAGCAGCTTCGGACTAGCGGGAGGGCCGGGGTTAGAGACCCAGTACTTC.

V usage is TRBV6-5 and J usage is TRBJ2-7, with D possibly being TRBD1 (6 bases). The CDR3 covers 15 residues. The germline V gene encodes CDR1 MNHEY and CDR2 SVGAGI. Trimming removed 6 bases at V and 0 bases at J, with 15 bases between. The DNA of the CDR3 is TGTGCCAGCAGCTCCGGGACACAGAGCTCCTACGAGCAGTACTTC. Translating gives CASSSGTQSSYEQYF.

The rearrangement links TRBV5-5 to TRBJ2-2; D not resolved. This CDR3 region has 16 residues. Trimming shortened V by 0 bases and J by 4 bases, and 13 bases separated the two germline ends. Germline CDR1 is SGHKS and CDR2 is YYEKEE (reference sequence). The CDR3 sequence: CASSLVPAESTGELFF. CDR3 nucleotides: TGTGCCAGCAGCTTGGTTCCCGCGGAGAGCACCGGGGAGCTGTTTTTT.

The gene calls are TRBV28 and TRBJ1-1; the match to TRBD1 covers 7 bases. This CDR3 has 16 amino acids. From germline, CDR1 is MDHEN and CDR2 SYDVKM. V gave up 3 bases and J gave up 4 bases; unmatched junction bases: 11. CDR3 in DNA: TGTGCCAGCAGTTTTGTAAAAGGGGGCCCTAGCACTGAAGCTTTCTTT. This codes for CASSFVKGGPSTEAFF.